Here is one T cell receptor (beta chain) with its context. Its antigen is not identified. Repertoires were generated with immunoSEQ multiplex PCR, while TCRdb's copy carries only in-frame clones and drops some. The profile covers under 100,000 clones, with 75% to 90% appearing a single time and about 15% taken by the ten largest. These data are taken from a study of T cell responses to AZD1222 COVID-19 vaccine. Study-wide context: Some second doses came at about 4 weeks and others at about 12 weeks; these were pooled.

Whole-study findings and limits: Of spike-specific TCRs, nearly half reportedly target regions left unmutated in variants. With two AZD1222 doses given, Spike-specific TCR breadth and depth both rose. Clonal diversity was possibly underestimated, and the donors were mostly white British, with more females.

The source is an adult in good health. Sequenced material: peripheral blood, taken on day 0 of AZD1222 vaccination.

The CDR3 DNA reads as TGTGCCAGCAGCTTCGACTTCACCGGGGAGCTGTTTTTT. This encodes CASSFDFTGELFF. J is TRBJ2-2 and V is TRBV12-3 or TRBV12-4; no clear D. V lost 6 bases to trimming and J lost 4 bases, with 9 bases between them. The CDR3 spans 13 residues.